This T cell receptor beta chain was profiled in a study of T cells in Graves' hyperthyroidism and ophthalmopathy. TCR beta CDR3 region amplification was performed from RNA transcripts. Using the HTBI primer set, a first-round RT-PCR was run on the TCR CDR3. A single record per CDR3 protein comes from TCRdb applying MiXCR to the multiplex PCR reads. The table lists around 250,000 distinct CDR3 sequences, more than 14% of them singletons. Details on this clonotype: A much larger clone differs from this one at a single base, so this may be a read error. Without the conserved terminal phenylalanine or tryptophan, this CDR3 likely stems from a read error.

The V end was cut by 5 bases, the J end by 5 bases, with 13 bases between. Looked up from germline, CDR1 is DFQATT and CDR2 is SNEGSKA (reference sequence). The CDR3 length is 12 residues. The chain joins TRBV20-1 to TRBJ2-7; D perhaps matches TRBD1 (5 bases). The TCR originated in a woman between 40 and 55 years old with Graves' hyperthyroidism that later progressed to Graves' ophthalmopathy. The sample taken for sequencing was blood. The CDR3 protein is CSAPVGVHEQYC. The CDR3 DNA sequence: TGCAGTGCTCCGGTAGGGGTCCACGAGCAGTACTGC.